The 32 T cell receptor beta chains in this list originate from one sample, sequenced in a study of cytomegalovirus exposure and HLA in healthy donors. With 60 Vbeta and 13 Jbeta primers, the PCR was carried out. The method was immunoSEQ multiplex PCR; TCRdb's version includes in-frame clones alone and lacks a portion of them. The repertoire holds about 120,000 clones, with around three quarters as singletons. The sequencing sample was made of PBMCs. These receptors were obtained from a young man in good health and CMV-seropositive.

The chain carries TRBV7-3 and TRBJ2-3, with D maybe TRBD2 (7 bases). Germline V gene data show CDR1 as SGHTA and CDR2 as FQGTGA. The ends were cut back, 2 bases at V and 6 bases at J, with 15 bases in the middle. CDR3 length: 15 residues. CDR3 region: CASSLFGGGLDTQYF. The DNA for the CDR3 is TGTGCCAGCAGCTTATTTGGGGGGGGGCTGGATACGCAGTATTTT.

The CDR3 spells CASSWTGSNQPQHF. The CDR3 region has the DNA TGTGCCAGCAGTTGGACAGGATCCAATCAGCCCCAGCATTTT. The V and J genes are TRBV2 and TRBJ1-5; 7 positions match TRBD1. The CDR3 is 14 amino acids. J lost 3 bases, V lost 5 bases, and 4 bases had no gene match. Per germline, CDR1 SNHLY and CDR2 FYNNEI.

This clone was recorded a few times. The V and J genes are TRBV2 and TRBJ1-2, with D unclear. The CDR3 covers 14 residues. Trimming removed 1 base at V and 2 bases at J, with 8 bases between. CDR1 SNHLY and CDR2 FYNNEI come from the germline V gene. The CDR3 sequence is CASSEDRLNYGYTF. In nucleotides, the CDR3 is TGTGCCAGCAGTGAAGACAGACTAAACTATGGCTACACCTTC.

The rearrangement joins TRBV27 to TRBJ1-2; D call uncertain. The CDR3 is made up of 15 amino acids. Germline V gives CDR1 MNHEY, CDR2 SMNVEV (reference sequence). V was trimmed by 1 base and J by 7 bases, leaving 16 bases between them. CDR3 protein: CASSLFGPARGGYTF. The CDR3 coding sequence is TGTGCCAGCAGTTTATTCGGGCCAGCACGGGGTGGCTACACCTTC.

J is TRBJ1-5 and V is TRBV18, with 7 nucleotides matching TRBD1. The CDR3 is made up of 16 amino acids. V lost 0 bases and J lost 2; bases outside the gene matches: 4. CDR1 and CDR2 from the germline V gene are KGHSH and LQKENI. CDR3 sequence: CASSPPGDRGNQPQHF. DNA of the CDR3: TGTGCCAGCTCACCACCGGGAGACAGGGGCAATCAGCCCCAGCATTTT.

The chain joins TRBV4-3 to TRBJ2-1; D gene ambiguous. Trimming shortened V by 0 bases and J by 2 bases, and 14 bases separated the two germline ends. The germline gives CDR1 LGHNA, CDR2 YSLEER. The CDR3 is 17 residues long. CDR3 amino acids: CASSQDAPLLPYNEQFF. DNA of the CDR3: TGCGCCAGCAGCCAAGACGCACCACTCCTACCCTACAATGAGCAGTTCTTC.

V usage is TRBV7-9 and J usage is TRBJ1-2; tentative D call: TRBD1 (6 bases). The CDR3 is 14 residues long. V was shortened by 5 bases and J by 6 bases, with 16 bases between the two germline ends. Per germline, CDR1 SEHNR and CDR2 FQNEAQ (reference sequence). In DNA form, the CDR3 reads TGTGCCAGCAGCCCCCAGGGGACACCGAATGGCTACACCTTC. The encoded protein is CASSPQGTPNGYTF.

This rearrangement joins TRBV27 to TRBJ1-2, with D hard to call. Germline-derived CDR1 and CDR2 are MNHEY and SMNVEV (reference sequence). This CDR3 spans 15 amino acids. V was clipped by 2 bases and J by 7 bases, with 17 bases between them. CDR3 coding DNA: TGTGCCAGCAGTTTAGTAGTTGGCGGCTTCGGTGGCTACACCTTC. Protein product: CASSLVVGGFGGYTF.

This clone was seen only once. The CDR3 loop reads CASSVGYRGYEQYF. CDR3 coding DNA: TGTGCCAGCAGCGTAGGTTACAGGGGTTACGAGCAGTACTTC. The V gene is TRBV9, the J gene TRBJ2-7, with 7 bases identical to TRBD1. Trimming took 0 bases from V and 4 from J; bases not matched to a gene: 4. Per the germline V gene, CDR1 is SGDLS and CDR2 is YYNGEE. The CDR3 is 14 residues long.

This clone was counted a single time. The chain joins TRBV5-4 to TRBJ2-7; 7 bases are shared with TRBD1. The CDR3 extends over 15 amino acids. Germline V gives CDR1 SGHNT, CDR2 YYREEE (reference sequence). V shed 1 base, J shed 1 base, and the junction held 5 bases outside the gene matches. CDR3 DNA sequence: TGTGCCAGCAGCTTGTCGGCAGGGGGATCCTACGAGCAGTACTTC. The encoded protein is CASSLSAGGSYEQYF.

CDR3 amino acids: CASRHIQGAWGEQYF. In nucleotides, the CDR3 is TGTGCCAGCAGACATATACAGGGGGCGTGGGGCGAGCAGTACTTC. The chain recombines TRBV28 with TRBJ2-5; TRBD1 matches 9 bases. The DNA end is more similar to TRBJ2-7, so the J call may be wrong. Germline V gives CDR1 MDHEN, CDR2 SYDVKM. The CDR3 contains 15 residues.

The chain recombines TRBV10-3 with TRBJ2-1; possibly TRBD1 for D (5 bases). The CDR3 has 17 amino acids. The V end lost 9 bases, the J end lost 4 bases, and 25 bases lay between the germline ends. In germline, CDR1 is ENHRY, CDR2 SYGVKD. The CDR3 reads CAILSSARGQGYNEQFF. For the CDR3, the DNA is TGTGCCATATTATCCTCAGCGAGAGGCCAGGGTTACAATGAGCAGTTCTTC.

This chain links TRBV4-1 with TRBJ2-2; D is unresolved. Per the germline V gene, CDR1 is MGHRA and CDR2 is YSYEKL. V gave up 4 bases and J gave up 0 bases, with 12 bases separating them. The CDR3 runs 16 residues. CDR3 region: CASSLRLTSNTGELFF. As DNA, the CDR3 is TGCGCCAGCAGCCTCCGACTCACATCGAACACCGGGGAGCTGTTTTTT.

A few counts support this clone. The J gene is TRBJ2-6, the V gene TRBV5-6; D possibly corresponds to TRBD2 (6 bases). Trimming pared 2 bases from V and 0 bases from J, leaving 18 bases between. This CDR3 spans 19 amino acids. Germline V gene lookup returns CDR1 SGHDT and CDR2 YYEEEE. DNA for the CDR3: TGTGCCAGCAGCTTAATAGGTCGCGGGGAAATCTCTGGGGCCAACGTCCTGACTTTC. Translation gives CASSLIGRGEISGANVLTF.

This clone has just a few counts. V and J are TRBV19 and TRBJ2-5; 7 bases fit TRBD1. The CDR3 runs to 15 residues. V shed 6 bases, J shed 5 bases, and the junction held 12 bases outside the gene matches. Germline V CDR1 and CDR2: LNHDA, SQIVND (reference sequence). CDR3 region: CASRQRQGSVETQYF. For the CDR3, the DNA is TGTGCCAGTAGACAGCGACAGGGTTCGGTGGAGACCCAGTACTTC.

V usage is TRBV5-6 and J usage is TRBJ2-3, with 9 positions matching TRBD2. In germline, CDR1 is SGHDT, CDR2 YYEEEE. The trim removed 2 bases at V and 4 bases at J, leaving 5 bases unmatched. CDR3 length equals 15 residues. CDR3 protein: CASSLGGRVADTQYF. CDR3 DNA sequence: TGTGCCAGCAGCTTAGGCGGGAGGGTGGCAGATACGCAGTATTTT.

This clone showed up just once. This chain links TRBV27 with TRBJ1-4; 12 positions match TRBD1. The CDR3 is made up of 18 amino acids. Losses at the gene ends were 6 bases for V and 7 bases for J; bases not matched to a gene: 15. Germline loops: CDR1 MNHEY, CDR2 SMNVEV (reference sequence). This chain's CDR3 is CASSLAGTGGRHAEKLFF. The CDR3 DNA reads TGTGCCAGCAGCCTAGCCGGGACAGGGGGCCGTCATGCTGAAAAACTGTTTTTT.

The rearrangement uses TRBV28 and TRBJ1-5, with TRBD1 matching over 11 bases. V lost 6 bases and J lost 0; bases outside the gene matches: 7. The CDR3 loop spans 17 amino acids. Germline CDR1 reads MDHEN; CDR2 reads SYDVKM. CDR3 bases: TGTGCCAGCAGGGCCGGGACAGGGGGTTTTAGCAATCAGCCCCAGCATTTT. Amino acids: CASRAGTGGFSNQPQHF.

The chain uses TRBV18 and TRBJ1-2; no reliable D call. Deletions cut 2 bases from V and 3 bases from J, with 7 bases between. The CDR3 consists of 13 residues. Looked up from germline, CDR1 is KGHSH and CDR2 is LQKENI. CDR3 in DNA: TGTGCCAGCTCACCAGGGGAGCACTATGGCTACACCTTC. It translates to CASSPGEHYGYTF.

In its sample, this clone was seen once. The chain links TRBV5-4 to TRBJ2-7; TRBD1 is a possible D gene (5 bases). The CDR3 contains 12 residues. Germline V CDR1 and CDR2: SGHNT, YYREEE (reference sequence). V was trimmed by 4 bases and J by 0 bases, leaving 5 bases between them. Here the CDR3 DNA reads TGTGCCAGCAGCCAGGGCTCCTACGAGCAGTACTTC. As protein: CASSQGSYEQYF.

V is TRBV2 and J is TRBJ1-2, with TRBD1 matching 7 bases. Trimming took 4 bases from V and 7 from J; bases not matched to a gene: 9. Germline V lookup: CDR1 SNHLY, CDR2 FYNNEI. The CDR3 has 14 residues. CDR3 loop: CASSGTTGYFGYTF. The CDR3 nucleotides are TGTGCCAGCAGTGGAACGACAGGGTATTTTGGCTACACCTTC.

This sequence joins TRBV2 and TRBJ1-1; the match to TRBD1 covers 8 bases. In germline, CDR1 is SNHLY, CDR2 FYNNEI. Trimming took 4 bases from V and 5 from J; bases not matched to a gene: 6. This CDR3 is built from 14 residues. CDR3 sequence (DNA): TGTGCCAGCAGTGGGGATACAGGGGGGACTGAAGCTTTCTTT. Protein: CASSGDTGGTEAFF.

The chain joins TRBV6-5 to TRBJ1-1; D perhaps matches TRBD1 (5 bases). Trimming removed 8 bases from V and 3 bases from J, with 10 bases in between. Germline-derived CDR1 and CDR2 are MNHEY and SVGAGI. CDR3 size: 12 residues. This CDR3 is CASQGRDTEAFF. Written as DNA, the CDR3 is TGTGCCAGCCAAGGCAGGGACACTGAAGCTTTCTTT.

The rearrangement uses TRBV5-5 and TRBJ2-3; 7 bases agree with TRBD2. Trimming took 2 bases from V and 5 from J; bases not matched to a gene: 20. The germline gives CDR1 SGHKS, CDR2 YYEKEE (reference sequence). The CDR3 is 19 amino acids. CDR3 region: CASSFSTTMYWGGEDTQYF. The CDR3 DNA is TGTGCCAGCAGCTTCTCCACTACGATGTACTGGGGAGGGGAAGATACGCAGTATTTT.

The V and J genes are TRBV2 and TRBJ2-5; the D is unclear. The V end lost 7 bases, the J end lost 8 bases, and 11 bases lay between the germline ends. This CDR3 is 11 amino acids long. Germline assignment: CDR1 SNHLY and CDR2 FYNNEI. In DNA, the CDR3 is TGTGCCAGCACTAGAGATTTAACCCAGTACTTC. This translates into CASTRDLTQYF. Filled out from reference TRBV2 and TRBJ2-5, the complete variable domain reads EPEVTQTPSHQVTQMGQEVILRCVPISNHLYFYWYRQILGQKVEFLVSFYNNEISEKSEIFDDQFSVERPDGSNFTLKIRSTKLEDSAMYFCASTRDLTQYFGPGTRLLVL.

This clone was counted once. Here the CDR3 DNA reads TGTGCCAGCAGCTTAATGAGTCGGGAGACCCAGTACTTC. Its protein is CASSLMSRETQYF. This chain connects TRBV7-3 to TRBJ2-5, with D uncertain. Between the trimmed V and J ends, which lost 1 base and 5 bases, there was a span of 8 bases. The germline gives CDR1 SGHTA, CDR2 FQGTGA. The CDR3 runs 13 residues.

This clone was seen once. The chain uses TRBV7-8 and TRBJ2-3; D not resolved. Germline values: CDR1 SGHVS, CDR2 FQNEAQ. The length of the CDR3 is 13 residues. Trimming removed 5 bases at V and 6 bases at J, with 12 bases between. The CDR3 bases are TGTGCCAGCAGCACCTACTCATCTGATACGCAGTATTTT. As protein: CASSTYSSDTQYF.

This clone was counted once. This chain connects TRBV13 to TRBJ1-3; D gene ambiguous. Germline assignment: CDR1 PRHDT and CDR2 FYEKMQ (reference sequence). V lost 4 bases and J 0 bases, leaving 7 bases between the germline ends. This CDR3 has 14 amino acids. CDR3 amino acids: CASSSGFSGNTIYF. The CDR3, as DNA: TGTGCCAGCAGCTCGGGATTCTCTGGAAACACCATATATTTT.

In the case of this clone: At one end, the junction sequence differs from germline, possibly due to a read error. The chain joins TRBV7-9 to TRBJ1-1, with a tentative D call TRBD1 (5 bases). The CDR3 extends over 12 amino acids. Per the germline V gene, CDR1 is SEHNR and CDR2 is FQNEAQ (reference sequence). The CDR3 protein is CSSSLPRDEAFF. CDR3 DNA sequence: TGTTCCAGCAGCCTGCCCAGGGATGAAGCTTTCTTT. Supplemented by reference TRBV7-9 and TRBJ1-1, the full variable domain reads DTGVSQNPRHKITKRGQNVTFRCDPISEHNRLYWYRQTLGQGPEFLTYFQNEAQLEKSRLLSDRFSAERPKGSFSTLEIQRTEQGDSAMYLCSSSLPRDEAFFGQGTRLTVV.

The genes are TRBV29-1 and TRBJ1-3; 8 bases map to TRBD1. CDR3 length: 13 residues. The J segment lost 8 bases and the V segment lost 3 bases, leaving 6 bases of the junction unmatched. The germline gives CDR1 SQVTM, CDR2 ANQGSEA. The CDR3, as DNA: TGCAGCGTTGAGAAGGACAGGGCGGACACCATATATTTT. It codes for CSVEKDRADTIYF.

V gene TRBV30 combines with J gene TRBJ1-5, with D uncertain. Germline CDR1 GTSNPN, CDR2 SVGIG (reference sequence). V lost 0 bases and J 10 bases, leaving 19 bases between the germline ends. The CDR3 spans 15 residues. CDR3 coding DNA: TGTGCCTGGAGTGTAGGCCTTTGGGCGGGCGTTCCCCAGCATTTT. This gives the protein CAWSVGLWAGVPQHF.

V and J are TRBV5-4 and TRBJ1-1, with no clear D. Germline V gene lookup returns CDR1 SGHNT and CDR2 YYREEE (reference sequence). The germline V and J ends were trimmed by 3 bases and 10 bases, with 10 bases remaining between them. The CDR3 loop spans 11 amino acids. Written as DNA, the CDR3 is TGTGCCAGCAGCTACGGGGTAGGAGCTTTCTTT. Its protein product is CASSYGVGAFF.